The 27 T cell receptor beta chains in this list originate from one sample, sequenced in a study of T cell repertoires in cytomegalovirus infection. TCRdb called the reads again in MiXCR, with one record for every CDR3 protein. The sample has about 160,000 distinct CDR3 sequences; 20% to 25% are singletons. Which antigens these TCRs recognize remains unknown. This specimen was CD8+ T cells from cultured PBMCs, taken from culture after CMV antigen stimulation. These receptors were collected from a human donor in good health (CMV status not recorded). Some clones in this sample may be carry-over from other donors' samples.

This clonotype was seen more than once but under ten times. The J gene is TRBJ1-5, the V gene TRBV9; D is perhaps TRBD1 (6 bases). This CDR3 has 15 amino acids. CDR1 and CDR2 from the germline V gene are SGDLS and YYNGEE. Trimming pared 0 bases from V and 1 base from J, leaving 8 bases between. In DNA, the CDR3 is TGTGCCAGCAGCGTAGCAGGGGCCAGCAATCAGCCCCAGCATTTT. This gives the protein CASSVAGASNQPQHF.

The chain uses TRBV7-2 and TRBJ2-7; 8 nucleotides agree with TRBD1. Germline CDR1 reads SGHTA; CDR2 reads FQGNSA. This CDR3 spans 14 amino acids. V dropped 4 bases and J dropped 7; count of bases not matched to a gene: 9. The CDR3 nucleotides are TGTGCCAGCAGCTCCGAGCAGGGGGCGTGGGAGCAGTACTTC. Translated, it gives CASSSEQGAWEQYF.

This clonotype occurred a few times. The chain has TRBV7-9 and TRBJ1-5; D perhaps matches TRBD1 (6 bases). V was trimmed by 5 bases and J by 7 bases, leaving 24 bases between them. The germline CDR1 and CDR2 sequences are SEHNR and FQNEAQ (reference sequence). The length of the CDR3 is 17 residues. CDR3 residues: CASSPGLMGGPQQPQHF. Written as DNA, the CDR3 is TGTGCCAGCAGCCCCGGACTTATGGGGGGGCCTCAACAGCCCCAGCATTTT.

This clonotype was detected a few times. The chain has TRBV7-6 and TRBJ2-3; D is perhaps TRBD1 (5 bases). CDR3 size: 14 residues. Germline-derived CDR1 and CDR2 are SGHVS and FNYEAQ. The ends were cut back, 3 bases at V and 2 bases at J, with 9 bases in the middle. CDR3 residues: CASSLLQDTDTQYF. In DNA form, the CDR3 reads TGTGCCAGCAGCTTGCTACAGGACACAGATACGCAGTATTTT.

This chain uses TRBV5-4 with TRBJ1-1, with TRBD1 as a possible D gene (5 bases). Trimming pared 2 bases from V and 5 bases from J, leaving 10 bases between. The CDR3 is 13 residues long. From germline, CDR1 is SGHNT and CDR2 YYREEE (reference sequence). CDR3 sequence reads: CASSLTAGTEAFF. Here the CDR3 DNA reads TGTGCCAGCAGCTTAACGGCAGGGACTGAAGCTTTCTTT. Filled out from reference TRBV5-4 and TRBJ1-1, the complete variable domain reads ETGVTQSPTHLIKTRGQQVTLRCSSQSGHNTVSWYQQALGQGPQFIFQYYREEENGRGNFPPRFSGLQFPNYSSELNVNALELDDSALYLCASSLTAGTEAFFGQGTRLTVV.

This clonotype was detected ten times or more. CDR3 region: CASSLNPGDQPQHF. CDR3 coding DNA: TGTGCCAGCAGCTTAAATCCAGGGGATCAGCCCCAGCATTTT. The chain links TRBV7-6 to TRBJ1-5, with D perhaps matching TRBD1 (6 bases). The CDR3 extends over 14 amino acids. V was cut by 2 bases and J by 5 bases, with 10 bases left in between. The V gene's germline CDR1 is SGHVS and CDR2 FNYEAQ.

The chain has TRBV5-6 and TRBJ2-7; 12 bases match TRBD1. Germline trimming cut 6 bases from V and 6 bases from J; bases unmatched to any gene: 7. Germline values: CDR1 SGHDT, CDR2 YYEEEE. The length of the CDR3 is 14 residues. The CDR3 spells CASTGTGGVREQYF. The CDR3, as DNA: TGTGCCAGCACCGGGACAGGGGGCGTTCGCGAGCAGTACTTC.

Only a few counts were recorded for this clonotype. The chain is built from TRBV5-8 and TRBJ2-1; weak D call: TRBD2 (5 bases). The germline V gene encodes CDR1 SGHTS and CDR2 YDEGEE. Trimming pared 4 bases from V and 3 bases from J, leaving 14 bases between. This CDR3 has 15 residues. CDR3 sequence reads: CASSGSQRVYNEQFF. The CDR3 DNA sequence: TGTGCCAGCAGCGGGAGCCAGAGGGTCTACAATGAGCAGTTCTTC.

This clonotype was detected a few times. This chain connects TRBV12-3 or TRBV12-4 to TRBJ1-2; D remains ambiguous. Trimming removed 3 bases from V and 6 bases from J, with 20 bases in between. This CDR3 has 16 amino acids. The CDR3 protein is CASSLVPRRYGNGYTF. CDR3 nucleotides: TGTGCCAGCAGTTTGGTCCCCAGGCGCTATGGAAATGGCTACACCTTC.

The chain employs TRBV11-3 and TRBJ2-7; no firm D call. The CDR3 has 13 amino acids. Trimming stripped 3 bases from V and 7 bases from J, with 13 bases between. CDR1 is SGHNT and CDR2 is YENEEA in the germline V gene. The CDR3 DNA reads as TGTGCCAGCAGCTTTGTTGAGTCTAGTGAGCAGTACTTC. Translation gives CASSFVESSEQYF.

This chain uses TRBV6-4 with TRBJ2-2; TRBD2 aligns across 12 bases. With 4 bases clipped from V and 7 bases from J, the junction kept 4 bases outside the gene matches. The CDR3 consists of 15 residues. Germline CDR1 is MRHNA and CDR2 is SNTAGT. The CDR3 sequence is CASSASGGAGGELFF. The CDR3 bases are TGTGCCAGCAGTGCTAGCGGGGGGGCCGGCGGGGAGCTGTTTTTT.

The chain couples TRBV2 to TRBJ1-6; maybe TRBD1 (6 bases). CDR3 length equals 13 residues. Germline CDR1 reads SNHLY; CDR2 reads FYNNEI. V dropped 11 bases and J dropped 5 bases, with 13 bases sitting between them. The CDR3 DNA sequence: TGTGCCCCGTCGAGGGGGGATAATTCACCCCTCCACTTT. Translation: CAPSRGDNSPLHF. Variable domain in full (rest from reference TRBV2 and TRBJ1-6): EPEVTQTPSHQVTQMGQEVILRCVPISNHLYFYWYRQILGQKVEFLVSFYNNEISEKSEIFDDQFSVERPDGSNFTLKIRSTKLEDSAMYFCAPSRGDNSPLHFGNGTRLTVT.

This clonotype was detected a few times. The rearrangement uses TRBV7-2 and TRBJ2-7, with D hard to call. Per germline, CDR1 SGHTA and CDR2 FQGNSA. The CDR3 consists of 14 residues. V shed 1 base and J shed 1 base, with 8 bases lying between them. The CDR3 reads CASSLGGLSYEQYF. CDR3 in DNA: TGTGCCAGCAGCTTAGGTGGCTTGTCCTACGAGCAGTACTTC.

V gene TRBV7-9 combines with J gene TRBJ1-5; D is possibly TRBD1 (5 bases). Trimming removed 5 bases from V and 4 bases from J, with 12 bases in between. Germline V gene sequence: CDR1 SEHNR, CDR2 FQNEAQ (reference sequence). The CDR3 has 14 amino acids. CDR3 residues: CASSRSTANQPQHF. CDR3 DNA: TGTGCCAGCAGCCGATCGACAGCGAATCAGCCCCAGCATTTT. The full variable domain, its missing parts supplied by reference TRBV7-9 and TRBJ1-5, is DTGVSQNPRHKITKRGQNVTFRCDPISEHNRLYWYRQTLGQGPEFLTYFQNEAQLEKSRLLSDRFSAERPKGSFSTLEIQRTEQGDSAMYLCASSRSTANQPQHFGDGTRLSIL.

This clonotype was observed a few times. The CDR3 reads CASRRGQGTGELFF. CDR3 DNA: TGTGCCAGCAGGAGAGGACAGGGTACCGGGGAGCTGTTTTTT. This chain uses TRBV7-2 with TRBJ2-2, with 8 nucleotides matching TRBD1. CDR1 and CDR2 from the germline V gene are SGHTA and FQGNSA. The V segment lost 6 bases and the J segment 5 bases; nucleotides outside the gene matches: 5. The CDR3 covers 14 residues.

The chain has TRBV7-2 and TRBJ1-6; the match to TRBD1 covers 7 bases. J lost 8 bases, V lost 2 bases, and 3 bases had no gene match. Germline CDR1 is SGHTA and CDR2 is FQGNSA. This CDR3 region has 14 residues. This chain's CDR3 is CASSLLDRDSPLHF. The CDR3 nucleotides read TGTGCCAGCAGCTTACTAGACAGGGATTCACCCCTCCACTTT.

This clonotype was detected a few times. This chain connects TRBV4-3 to TRBJ2-5; 8 nucleotides align to TRBD1. V shed 2 bases and J 5 bases; nucleotides not matched to a gene: 4. The germline CDR1 and CDR2 sequences are LGHNA and YSLEER. This CDR3 region has 14 residues. DNA of the CDR3: TGCGCCAGCAGCCAAAGACAGGGGAGGGAGACCCAGTACTTC. Amino acids: CASSQRQGRETQYF.

The chain has TRBV11-2 and TRBJ1-1; 9 bases are shared with TRBD1. CDR1 is SGHAT, CDR2 FQNNGV, per germline. The CDR3 contains 14 residues. The junction had 7 bases not matched to a gene; V was cut back by 5 bases and J by 6 bases. The CDR3 is CASSPRDRVSEAFF. CDR3 DNA sequence: TGTGCCAGCAGCCCTCGGGACAGGGTATCTGAAGCTTTCTTT. Together with reference TRBV11-2 and TRBJ1-1, the CDR3 gives the full variable domain: EAGVAQSPRYKIIEKRQSVAFWCNPISGHATLYWYQQILGQGPKLLIQFQNNGVVDDSQLPKDRFSAERLKGVDSTLKIQPAKLEDSAVYLCASSPRDRVSEAFFGQGTRLTVV.

This clonotype has a count of ten or more. The V and J genes are TRBV7-2 and TRBJ1-4; 7 bases align to TRBD1. Losses at the gene ends were 5 bases for V and 2 bases for J; bases not matched to a gene: 2. Germline V gene lookup returns CDR1 SGHTA and CDR2 FQGNSA. The CDR3 extends over 14 amino acids. CDR3 protein: CASSPGGTNEKLFF. CDR3 DNA: TGTGCCAGCAGCCCAGGGGGTACTAATGAAAAACTGTTTTTT.

This clonotype was picked up a small number of times. The chain recombines TRBV12-3 or TRBV12-4 with TRBJ1-1, with 8 bases lining up with TRBD1. This CDR3 has 15 amino acids. Losses at the gene ends were 2 bases for V and 2 bases for J; bases not matched to a gene: 4. The CDR3 reads CASSLITGGNTEAFF. DNA of the CDR3: TGTGCCAGCAGTTTAATTACAGGGGGAAACACTGAAGCTTTCTTT.

The genes are TRBV7-9 and TRBJ2-1; D is unresolved. Per germline, CDR1 SEHNR and CDR2 FQNEAQ (reference sequence). V was shortened by 5 bases and J by 7 bases, with 15 bases between the two germline ends. The CDR3 length is 14 residues. CDR3: CASSPTEDYNEQFF. The CDR3 coding sequence is TGTGCCAGCAGCCCCACGGAAGATTATAATGAGCAGTTCTTC.

This clonotype has only a few counts. The CDR3 coding sequence is TGTGCCAGCAGCTTAAACGAGGCGAGGGGTTCGCAGTATTTT. The encoded protein is CASSLNEARGSQYF. The genes are TRBV7-2 and TRBJ2-3; TRBD1 or TRBD2 may be the D gene (5 bases each). The V end was cut by 2 bases, the J end by 10 bases, with 16 bases between. The CDR3 runs 14 residues. CDR1 is SGHTA and CDR2 is FQGNSA in the germline V gene.

This chain joins TRBV12-3 or TRBV12-4 and TRBJ1-2, with 7 bases that match TRBD1. Unmatched junction bases numbered 10, after V lost 1 base and J lost 8 bases. This CDR3 region has 15 residues. The CDR3 sequence is CASSLEGGQLRGYTF. The CDR3 DNA reads as TGTGCCAGCAGTTTAGAAGGGGGACAGTTGAGGGGCTACACCTTC.

The V gene is TRBV27, the J gene TRBJ1-2; 7 nucleotides align to TRBD1. CDR1 and CDR2 from the germline V gene are MNHEY and SMNVEV (reference sequence). This CDR3 comprises 14 residues. V gave up 5 bases and J gave up 2 bases; unmatched junction bases: 5. The CDR3 here is CASSQQQGNYGYTF. CDR3 sequence (DNA): TGTGCCAGCAGTCAGCAACAGGGGAACTATGGCTACACCTTC.

V gene TRBV7-2 combines with J gene TRBJ1-4; the D gene is possibly TRBD1 (5 bases). The CDR3 extends over 14 amino acids. V lost 1 base to trimming and J lost 9 bases, with 12 bases between them. The germline V gene has CDR1 SGHTA and CDR2 FQGNSA. The CDR3 DNA reads TGTGCCAGCAGCTTAGGAAGGGGTCCTCAAAAACTGTTTTTT. This gives the protein CASSLGRGPQKLFF. The whole variable domain, remainder taken from reference TRBV7-2 and TRBJ1-4, is GAGVSQSPSNKVTEKGKDVELRCDPISGHTALYWYRQSLGQGLEFLIYFQGNSAPDKSGLPSDRFSAERTGGSVSTLTIQRTQQEDSAVYLCASSLGRGPQKLFFGSGTQLSVL.

V and J are TRBV7-8 and TRBJ1-2; 9 bases are a match to TRBD1. V lost 4 bases to trimming and J lost 3 bases; unmatched junction nucleotides: 6. The germline V gene has CDR1 SGHVS and CDR2 FQNEAQ. The CDR3 loop spans 15 amino acids. CDR3 in DNA: TGTGCCAGCAGCTCGGGACAGGGTTTTTACTATGGCTACACCTTC. Translated, it gives CASSSGQGFYYGYTF.

This clonotype has a handful of counts. The CDR3, as DNA: TGTGCCAGCAGTGAAGAGGGCCTTTTAGTCCGGAGGTCTGGAAACACCATATATTTT. It encodes CASSEEGLLVRRSGNTIYF. The chain employs TRBV6-1 and TRBJ1-3; no reliable D call. The CDR3 runs 19 residues. Trimming left V 1 base short and J 1 base short, with 20 bases between. Looked up from germline, CDR1 is MNHNS and CDR2 is SASEGT.